A single sample gave rise to the 10 T cell receptor beta chains below, sequenced in a study of blood T cell repertoires in COVID-19. The assay was immunoSEQ multiplex PCR, and TCRdb's table has in-frame clones only and misses some. The repertoire holds about 400,000 clones, with roughly 90% as singletons. Material: peripheral blood. These receptor sequences come from a man aged 35-49 years with acute or convalescent COVID-19.

V gene TRBV10-2 combines with J gene TRBJ2-3, with D possibly matching TRBD2 (6 bases). Germline V gene sequence: CDR1 WSHSY, CDR2 SAAADI. The CDR3 contains 17 residues. V lost 8 bases and J 1 base, leaving 22 bases between the germline ends. CDR3 nucleotides: TGCGCCAGCCAGGGAACAACACGGGGGTACGGCACAGATACGCAGTATTTT. The encoded protein is CASQGTTRGYGTDTQYF.

Points on this clone: Distinct nucleotide sequences in the sample also encode this CDR3. This CDR3 is CASSDDRGLTDTQYF. DNA of the CDR3: TGTGCCAGCAGTGATGACAGGGGGCTCACAGATACGCAGTATTTT. The J gene is TRBJ2-3, the V gene TRBV2; 10 nucleotides line up with TRBD1. The V segment lost 3 bases and the J segment 2 bases; nucleotides outside the gene matches: 2. The CDR3 runs 15 residues. Germline-derived CDR1 and CDR2 are SNHLY and FYNNEI.

The rearrangement joins TRBV5-6 to TRBJ1-2; possible D gene TRBD1, 5 bases. Per the germline V gene, CDR1 is SGHDT and CDR2 is YYEEEE. This CDR3 spans 15 amino acids. V dropped 0 bases and J dropped 2 bases, with 11 bases sitting between them. CDR3 coding DNA: TGTGCCAGCAGCTTGGCCCCGGGGGTGAACTATGGCTACACCTTC. Residues: CASSLAPGVNYGYTF.

CDR3 bases: TGTGCCAGCAGTCCGTTACAGGCCGGGGGGTATGGCTACACCTTC. Protein sequence: CASSPLQAGGYGYTF. The V call is TRBV6-5, the J call TRBJ1-2, with D maybe TRBD1 (5 bases). CDR1 is MNHEY and CDR2 is SVGAGI in the germline V gene. Deletions cut 5 bases from V and 5 bases from J, with 18 bases between. The CDR3 consists of 15 residues.

The chain joins TRBV3-1 (or the pseudogene TRBV3-2) to TRBJ2-2; 8 bases agree with TRBD1. This CDR3 has 14 amino acids. CDR1 and CDR2 from the germline V gene are LGHDT and YNNKEL (reference sequence). V trimming: 4 bases; J trimming: 4 bases; junction bases outside the gene matches: 2. In DNA form, the CDR3 reads TGTGCCAGCAGCCGTACAGGGGGCACCGGGGAGCTGTTTTTT. Protein product: CASSRTGGTGELFF.

The V gene is TRBV3-1 (or the pseudogene TRBV3-2), the J gene TRBJ2-2, with D uncertain. This CDR3 region has 14 residues. Germline V CDR1 and CDR2: LGHDT, YNNKEL (reference sequence). Trimming shortened V by 1 base and J by 2 bases, and 5 bases separated the two germline ends. CDR3 in amino acids: CASSQALNTGELFF. For the CDR3, the DNA is TGTGCCAGCAGCCAAGCACTAAACACCGGGGAGCTGTTTTTT.

The J gene is TRBJ2-5, the V gene TRBV14; the D gene is possibly TRBD1 (6 bases). From germline, CDR1 is SGHDN and CDR2 FVKESK. This CDR3 has 14 amino acids. Trimming removed 5 bases from V and 2 bases from J, with 12 bases in between. This CDR3 is CASSSLTGQETQYF. In DNA, the CDR3 is TGTGCCAGCAGCTCCCTGACAGGACAAGAGACCCAGTACTTC. Based on the CDR3 plus reference TRBV14 and TRBJ2-5, the full variable domain is EAGVTQFPSHSVIEKGQTVTLRCDPISGHDNLYWYRRVMGKEIKFLLHFVKESKQDESGMPNNRFLAERTGGTYSTLKVQPAELEDSGVYFCASSSLTGQETQYFGPGTRLLVL.

V gene TRBV7-3 combines with J gene TRBJ2-2, with D possibly being TRBD2 (5 bases). Germline values: CDR1 SGHTA, CDR2 FQGTGA. V was shortened by 6 bases and J by 6 bases, with 11 bases between the two germline ends. CDR3 size: 13 residues. Written as DNA, the CDR3 is TGTGCCAGCAGTCCGGACTCGTCCGGGGAGCTGTTTTTT. Translating gives CASSPDSSGELFF.

The chain employs TRBV20-1 and TRBJ2-7; D unresolved. Germline assignment: CDR1 DFQATT and CDR2 SNEGSKA (reference sequence). The CDR3 extends over 9 amino acids. The germline V and J ends were trimmed by 4 bases and 5 bases, with 3 bases remaining between them. The CDR3: CSAINEQYF. The CDR3, as DNA: TGCAGTGCTATTAACGAGCAGTACTTC.

The V gene is TRBV12-3 or TRBV12-4, the J gene TRBJ1-1, with no clear D. This CDR3 has 13 amino acids. Trimming took off 3 bases at V and 5 bases at J, with 10 bases between the two ends. The CDR3 nucleotides read TGTGCCAGCAGTTTTTCTCCGGGAACTGAAGCTTTCTTT. This gives the protein CASSFSPGTEAFF.